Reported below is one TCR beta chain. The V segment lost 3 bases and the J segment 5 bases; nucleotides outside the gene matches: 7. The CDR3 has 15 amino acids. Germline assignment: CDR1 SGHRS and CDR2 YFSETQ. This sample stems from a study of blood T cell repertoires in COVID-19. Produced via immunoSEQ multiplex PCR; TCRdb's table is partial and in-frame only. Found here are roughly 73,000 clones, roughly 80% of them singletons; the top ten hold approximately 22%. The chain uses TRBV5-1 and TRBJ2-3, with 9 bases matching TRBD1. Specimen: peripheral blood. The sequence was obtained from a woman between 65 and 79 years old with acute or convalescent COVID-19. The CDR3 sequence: CASSSQGARGDTQYF. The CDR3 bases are TGCGCCAGCAGCTCACAGGGGGCGCGCGGAGATACGCAGTATTTT.